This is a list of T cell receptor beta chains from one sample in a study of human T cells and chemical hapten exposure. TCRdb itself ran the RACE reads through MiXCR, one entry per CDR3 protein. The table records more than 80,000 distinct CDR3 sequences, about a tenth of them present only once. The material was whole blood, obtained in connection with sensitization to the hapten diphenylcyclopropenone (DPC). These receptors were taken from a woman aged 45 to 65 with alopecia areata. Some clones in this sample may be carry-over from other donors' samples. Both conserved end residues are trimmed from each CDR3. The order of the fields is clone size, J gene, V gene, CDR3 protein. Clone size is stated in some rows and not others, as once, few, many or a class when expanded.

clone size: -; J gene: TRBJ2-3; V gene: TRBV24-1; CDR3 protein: ATSDAGTGGAGRTQY
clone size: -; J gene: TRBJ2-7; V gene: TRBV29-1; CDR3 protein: SIGAANEQY
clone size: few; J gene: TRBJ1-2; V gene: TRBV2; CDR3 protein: ASLTSLANYGYT
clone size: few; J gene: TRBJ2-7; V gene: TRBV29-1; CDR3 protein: SADRGVGEQY
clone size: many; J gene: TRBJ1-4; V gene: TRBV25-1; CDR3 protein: ASSGGSGANEKLF
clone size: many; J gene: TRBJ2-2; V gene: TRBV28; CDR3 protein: ASSWTGLAGELF
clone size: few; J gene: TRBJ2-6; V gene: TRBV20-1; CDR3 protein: SAESRAGANVLT
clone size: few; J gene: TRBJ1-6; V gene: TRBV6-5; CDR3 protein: ASSSRQGTSSYNSPLH
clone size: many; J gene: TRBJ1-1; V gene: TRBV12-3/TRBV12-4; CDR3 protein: ASSFRQGHTEAF
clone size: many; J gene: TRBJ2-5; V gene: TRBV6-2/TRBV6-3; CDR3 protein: ASSYTAETQY
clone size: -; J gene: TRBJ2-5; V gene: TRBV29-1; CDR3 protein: SARQGSQETQY
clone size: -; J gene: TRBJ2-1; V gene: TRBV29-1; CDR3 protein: SVNLAGSYNEQF
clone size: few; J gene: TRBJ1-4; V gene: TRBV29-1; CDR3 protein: SGYVGMGEKLF
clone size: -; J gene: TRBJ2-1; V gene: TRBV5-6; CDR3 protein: ASSLVGTGANEQF
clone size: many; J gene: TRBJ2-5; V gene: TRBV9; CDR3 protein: ASSVGWGRETQY
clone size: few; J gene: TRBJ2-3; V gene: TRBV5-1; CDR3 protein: ASSSGGLTDTQY
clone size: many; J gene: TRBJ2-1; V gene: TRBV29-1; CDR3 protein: SVDGRTFTTGEQF
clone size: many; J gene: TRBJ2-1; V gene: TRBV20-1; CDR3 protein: SAPDRVTYNEQF
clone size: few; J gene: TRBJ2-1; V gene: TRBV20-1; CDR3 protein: SARPRTSGAYNEQF
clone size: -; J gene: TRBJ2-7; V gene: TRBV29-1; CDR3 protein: SVNLGSYEQY
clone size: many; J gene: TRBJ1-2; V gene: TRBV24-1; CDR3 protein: ATGDTDSRGVYGYT
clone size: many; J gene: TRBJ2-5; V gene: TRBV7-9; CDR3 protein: ASSLTVEQETQY
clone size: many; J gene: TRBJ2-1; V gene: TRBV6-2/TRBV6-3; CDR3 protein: ASSTRVGPYVRNEQF
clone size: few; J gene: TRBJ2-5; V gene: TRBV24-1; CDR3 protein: ATRGAQETQY
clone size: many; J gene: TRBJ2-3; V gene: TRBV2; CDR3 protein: ASRRTGAVTDTQY
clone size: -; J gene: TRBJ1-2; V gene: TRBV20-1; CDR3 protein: SARGLGQGRELYGYT
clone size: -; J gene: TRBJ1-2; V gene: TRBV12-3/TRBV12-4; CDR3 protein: ASSLAGTSDGYT
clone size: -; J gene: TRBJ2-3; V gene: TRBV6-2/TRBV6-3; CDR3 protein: ASSYPPRLAGLLYTDTQY
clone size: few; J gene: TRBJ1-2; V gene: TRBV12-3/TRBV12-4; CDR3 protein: ASSQPPGGYT
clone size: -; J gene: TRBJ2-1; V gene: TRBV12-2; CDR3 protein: ASRTRRPRDDGPYNEQF
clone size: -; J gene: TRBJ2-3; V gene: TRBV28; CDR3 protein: ASSSRRGGTDTQY
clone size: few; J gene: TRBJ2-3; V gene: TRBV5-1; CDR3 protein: ASSLGGTGLAGHTQY
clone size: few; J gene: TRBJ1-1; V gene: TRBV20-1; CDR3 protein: SVRSWGRTEAF
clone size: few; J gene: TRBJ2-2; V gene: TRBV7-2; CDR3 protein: ASRNPAGTGELF
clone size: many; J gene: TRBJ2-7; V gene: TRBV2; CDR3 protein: ASSATGEQY
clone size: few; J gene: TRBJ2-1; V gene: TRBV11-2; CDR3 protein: ASSLGVLAGTYNEQF
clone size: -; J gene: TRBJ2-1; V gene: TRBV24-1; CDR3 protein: ATSAVADYNEQF
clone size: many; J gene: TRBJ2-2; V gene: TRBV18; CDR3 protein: ASSPQNTGELF
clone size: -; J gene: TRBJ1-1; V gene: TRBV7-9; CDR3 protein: ATVGVNTEAF
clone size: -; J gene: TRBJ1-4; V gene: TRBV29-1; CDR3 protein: SVPGATNEKLF
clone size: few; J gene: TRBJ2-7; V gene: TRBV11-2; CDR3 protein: ASSLLIVPWEQY
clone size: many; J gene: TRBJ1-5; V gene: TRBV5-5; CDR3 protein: ASGLRESNQPQH
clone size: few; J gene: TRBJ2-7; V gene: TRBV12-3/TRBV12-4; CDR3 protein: ASTSDRGHEQY
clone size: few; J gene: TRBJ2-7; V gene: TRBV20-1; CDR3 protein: SPGQIDEQY
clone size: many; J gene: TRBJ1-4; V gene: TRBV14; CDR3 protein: ASSSFSKEKLF
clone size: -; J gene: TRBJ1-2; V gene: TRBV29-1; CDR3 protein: TGEMGQGGYT
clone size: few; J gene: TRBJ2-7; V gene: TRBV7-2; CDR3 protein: ASSPPGGPTYEQY
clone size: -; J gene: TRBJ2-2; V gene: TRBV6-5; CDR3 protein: ASSYFRYTGELF
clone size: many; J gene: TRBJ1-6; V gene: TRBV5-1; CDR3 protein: ASSLGQGNSPLH
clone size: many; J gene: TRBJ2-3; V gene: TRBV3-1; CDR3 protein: ASSQTRTDTQY
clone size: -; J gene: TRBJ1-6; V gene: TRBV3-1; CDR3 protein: ASSQEASYNSPLH
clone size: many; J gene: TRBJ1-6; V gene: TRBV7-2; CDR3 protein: ASSSGLGGNSPLH
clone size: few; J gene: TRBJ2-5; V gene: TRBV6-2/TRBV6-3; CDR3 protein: ASSRNQAGGGKTQY
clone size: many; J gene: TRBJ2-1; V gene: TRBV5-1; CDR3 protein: ASSSVGSGRYNEQF
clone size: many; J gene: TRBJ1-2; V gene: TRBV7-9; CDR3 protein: ASSLASGGNYGYT
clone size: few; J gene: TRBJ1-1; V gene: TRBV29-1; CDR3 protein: SVEDRVNTEAF
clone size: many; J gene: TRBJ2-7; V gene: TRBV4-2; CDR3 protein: ASSQVQQLASRAY
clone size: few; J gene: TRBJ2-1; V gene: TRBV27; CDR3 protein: ASSLGSRSGDEQF
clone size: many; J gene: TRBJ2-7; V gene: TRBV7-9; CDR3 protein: ASSLANRGTSH